The rows below give T cell receptor beta chains drawn from one sample of a study of early T cells in non-severe SARS-CoV-2 infection. MiXCR was run by TCRdb on the 5' RACE reads, yielding one entry per CDR3 protein. Of tens of thousands of distinct CDR3 sequences in the sample, around 9.9% are singletons; the top ten hold about 9.6%. The sample comprised whole blood. The origin of the receptors is an adult who was a healthcare worker with PCR-confirmed SARS-CoV-2 infection or an uninfected control (not recorded which). Both conserved end residues are part of each CDR3. A D gene is named only where the DNA matches it firmly. A clone size is listed for some rows: how often the clone was seen (once, few, many), or a class if it is expanded.

>TRBV20-1|TRBD2|TRBJ2-1|few
CSARDLSSGELILTNEQFF
TGCAGTGCTAGAGATCTGTCTAGCGGGGAACTGATCCTTACAAATGAGCAGTTCTTC
>TRBV29-1|.|TRBJ1-1|many
CSVWLNTEAFF
TGCAGCGTTTGGCTTAACACTGAAGCTTTCTTT
>TRBV12-3/TRBV12-4|.|TRBJ2-1|.
CASSPRGEQFF
TGTGCCAGCAGTCCCAGGGGTGAGCAGTTCTTC
>TRBV20-1|TRBD1|TRBJ1-6|few
CSVRGQGISPLHF
TGCAGTGTCCGAGGACAGGGGATTTCACCCCTCCACTTT
>TRBV6-2/TRBV6-3|.|TRBJ1-2|.
CASSWDTSYGYTF
TGTGCCAGCAGCTGGGACACCTCCTATGGCTACACCTTC
>TRBV2|TRBD1|TRBJ1-5|.
CASNRQGPYSNQPQHF
TGTGCCAGCAACAGACAGGGACCTTATAGCAATCAGCCCCAGCATTTT
>TRBV5-4|.|TRBJ2-1|few
CASSLERGSSYNEQFF
TGTGCCAGCAGCTTGGAAAGGGGGTCCTCCTACAATGAGCAGTTCTTC
>TRBV7-3|.|TRBJ2-1|few
CASIPKGSSYNEQFF
TGTGCCAGCATCCCTAAGGGTTCCTCCTACAATGAGCAGTTCTTC
>TRBV10-3|TRBD2|TRBJ2-1|.
CAIVPAGGNEQFF
TGTGCCATCGTTCCGGCGGGGGGCAATGAGCAGTTCTTC
>TRBV24-1|.|TRBJ2-3|.
CATSDLRGTDTQYF
TGTGCCACCAGTGATTTGCGGGGCACAGATACGCAGTATTTT
>TRBV7-2|TRBD1|TRBJ1-2|many
CASSLDPGGYGYTF
TGTGCCAGCAGCTTAGACCCAGGGGGCTATGGCTACACCTTC
>TRBV12-3/TRBV12-4|.|TRBJ2-5|many
CASSLAAQGETQYF
TGTGCCAGCAGTTTAGCGGCGCAGGGAGAGACCCAGTACTTC
>TRBV10-2|TRBD1|TRBJ2-7|many
CASTGGMGQGSTYEQYF
TGCGCCAGCACTGGCGGGATGGGACAGGGATCAACCTACGAGCAGTACTTC
>TRBV27|TRBD1|TRBJ1-2|few
CASTEQGRGYGYTF
TGTGCCAGCACCGAACAGGGGAGAGGCTATGGCTACACCTTC
>TRBV4-3|.|TRBJ2-7|medium-sized
CASSPGLDSYYEQYF
TGCGCCAGCAGCCCCGGGTTGGACAGTTACTACGAGCAGTACTTC
>TRBV20-1|.|TRBJ1-3|few
CSANSMGESGNTIYF
TGCAGTGCTAACTCCATGGGAGAATCTGGAAACACCATATATTTT
>TRBV3-1|.|TRBJ1-5|many
CASSPQHF
TGTGCCAGCAGCCCCCAGCATTTT
>TRBV7-9|.|TRBJ1-5|few
CASSPIGQSNQPQHF
TGTGCCAGCAGCCCTATAGGACAGAGCAATCAGCCCCAGCATTTT
>TRBV7-2|.|TRBJ2-3|many
CASSSAEDTQYF
TGTGCCAGCAGCTCCGCAGAAGATACGCAGTATTTT
>TRBV9|.|TRBJ1-5|.
CASSVAGWNQPQHF
TGTGCCAGCAGCGTAGCAGGGTGGAATCAGCCCCAGCATTTT
>TRBV7-2|TRBD2|TRBJ2-3|few
CASSFERGGLDTQYF
TGTGCCAGCAGCTTTGAGCGGGGGGGCCTTGATACGCAGTATTTT
>TRBV30|TRBD2|TRBJ2-7|.
CAWSVKVAGVYEQYF
TGTGCCTGGAGTGTAAAGGTAGCGGGGGTCTACGAGCAGTACTTC
>TRBV2|.|TRBJ1-1|many
CASSRILGGTEAFF
TGTGCCAGCAGTAGAATTTTAGGAGGAACTGAAGCTTTCTTT
>TRBV7-7|TRBD1|TRBJ2-5|many
CASSRPGGQETQYF
TGTGCCAGCAGCCGCCCAGGGGGACAAGAGACCCAGTACTTC
>TRBV29-1|.|TRBJ2-5|.
CSGLGLASQETQYF
TGCAGCGGACTAGGACTGGCTAGCCAAGAGACCCAGTACTTC
>TRBV7-9|.|TRBJ2-2|.
CASSLETTGELFF
TGTGCCAGCAGCTTAGAGACAACCGGGGAGCTGTTTTTT
>TRBV20-1|TRBD2|TRBJ2-3|few
CSARGMLAGANTDTQYF
TGCAGTGCTAGAGGTATGCTAGCGGGGGCAAACACAGATACGCAGTATTTT
>TRBV12-3/TRBV12-4|.|TRBJ2-3|.
CASRKYEDTQYF
TGTGCCAGCAGGAAGTACGAGGATACGCAGTATTTT
>TRBV20-1|TRBD1|TRBJ1-5|few
CSASRDRGNQPQHF
TGCAGTGCTAGCAGGGACAGGGGAAATCAGCCCCAGCATTTT
>TRBV6-4|.|TRBJ1-5|many
CASSDSTEPQHF
TGTGCCAGCAGTGACTCGACCGAGCCCCAGCATTTT
>TRBV19|.|TRBJ1-4|many
CASSIPHGDANEKLFF
TGTGCCAGTAGTATACCACACGGGGACGCTAATGAAAAACTGTTTTTT
>TRBV3-1|.|TRBJ1-1|.
CASSPDGAGHAFF
TGTGCCAGCAGCCCAGACGGGGCAGGGCACGCTTTCTTT
>TRBV7-2|TRBD1|TRBJ1-2|many
CASTDRQGGGYTF
TGTGCCAGCACCGATCGACAGGGGGGTGGCTACACCTTC
>TRBV18|TRBD2|TRBJ2-3|many
CASSLYTSGGAKDTQYF
TGTGCCAGCTCACTATACACTAGCGGGGGGGCCAAAGATACGCAGTATTTT
>TRBV14|TRBD1|TRBJ2-6|few
CASSQDAGQDYSGANVLTF
TGTGCCAGCAGCCAAGATGCAGGACAGGATTACTCTGGGGCCAACGTCCTGACTTTC
>TRBV7-2|TRBD1|TRBJ1-5|.
CASSLDRGQGNQPQHF
TGTGCCAGCAGTTTGGACAGGGGGCAGGGCAATCAGCCCCAGCATTTT
>TRBV24-1|TRBD1|TRBJ2-1|.
CATTRDRGQNEQFF
TGTGCCACCACCCGGGACAGGGGGCAGAATGAGCAGTTCTTC
>TRBV7-2|.|TRBJ2-7|.
CASSLASTAFSYEQYF
TGTGCCAGCAGCTTAGCGTCTACAGCTTTCTCCTACGAGCAGTACTTC
>TRBV24-1|.|TRBJ2-1|.
CATSEGGRSGNEQFF
TGTGCCACCAGTGAGGGGGGTAGATCTGGCAATGAGCAGTTCTTC
>TRBV2|.|TRBJ2-3|few
CASRENEDTQYF
TGTGCCAGCAGGGAAAATGAAGATACGCAGTATTTT
>TRBV12-3/TRBV12-4|.|TRBJ2-4|.
CASSFSYVTPIQYF
TGTGCCAGCAGTTTTTCGTATGTCACCCCCATTCAGTACTTC
>TRBV4-1|TRBD2|TRBJ2-1|few
CASSQDLGLPLKEQFF
TGCGCCAGCAGCCAAGATCTGGGACTACCCCTTAAAGAGCAGTTCTTC
>TRBV27|.|TRBJ2-5|many
CASSLGILQETQYF
TGTGCCAGCAGTTTGGGGATACTCCAAGAGACCCAGTACTTC